A single sample is the source of the 3 T cell receptor beta chains below, sequenced in a study of tumor and adjacent non-tumor tissue in lung cancer. TCRbeta libraries were built with three rounds of nested PCR, modified from ARM-PCR. Via MiXCR, TCRdb re-called the multiplex PCR reads, giving one row per CDR3 protein. The profile shows fewer than 100,000 distinct CDR3 sequences, 72% of them singletons. No cell sorting was done before RNA was extracted from the tissue. The sequenced material came from lung tumor tissue. The source is a woman aged 40 to 50 with non-small cell lung cancer.

The chain carries TRBV5-6 and TRBJ2-5, with TRBD1 matching over 12 bases. J was trimmed by 6 bases and V by 7 bases; bases with no gene match: 13. Germline V CDR1 and CDR2: SGHDT, YYEEEE. The CDR3 has 16 residues. The CDR3 DNA reads TGTGCCAGCTGCCATGGGACAGGGGGCTCGTTGAAGACCCAGTACTTC. It encodes CASCHGTGGSLKTQYF.

As to this clonotype: A much larger clone lies one base from this, so it may be a read error. The final CDR3 position lacks the conserved phenylalanine or tryptophan, pointing to a likely read error. The V gene is TRBV24-1, the J gene TRBJ2-2; possible D gene TRBD1, 6 bases. Germline V lookup: CDR1 KGHDR, CDR2 SFDVKD. V was cut by 4 bases and J by 1 base, with 9 bases left in between. The CDR3 is 15 residues long. CDR3 sequence: CATSELQGNTGELFL. For the CDR3, the DNA is TGTGCCACCAGTGAGCTACAGGGGAACACCGGGGAGCTGTTTTTA.

The chain combines TRBV7-8 with TRBJ2-1; 7 bases align to TRBD1. The germline V gene has CDR1 SGHVS and CDR2 FQNEAQ. The CDR3 length is 15 residues. Germline trimming cut 2 bases from V and 9 bases from J; bases unmatched to any gene: 10. CDR3 sequence reads: CASSLPGGPYSEQFF. In DNA, the CDR3 is TGTGCCAGCAGCTTACCAGGGGGACCCTATAGTGAGCAGTTCTTC.